This T cell receptor delta chain was sequenced during a study of gamma delta lymphoproliferative disorders and STAT genes. General observations from the study: Symptomatic patients' major clones used less common gene combinations than indolent patients'. Apart from a couple of gamma clonotypes, major patient clonotypes were public.

TCRdb called clones from the multiplex PCR reads again using CATT. Seen here are 200 to 300 delta-chain clones, 10% observed once, and the top ten hold around 98%. PBMCs from patients and controls supplied the genomic DNA for sequencing. Losses at the gene ends were 1 base for V and 8 bases for J; bases not matched to a gene: 15. Germline CDR1 is TSWWSYY and CDR2 is QGS. CDR3 length equals 17 residues. Notes on this clone: Its target is not known. TCRdb records a much larger clone's protein for this DNA, with a difference at residue 9 that likely arises from a read error; the protein given is the translation of the DNA.

Sample: blood. The source of this sequence is a human donor with gamma-delta T-cell large granular lymphocyte leukemia. The chain couples TRDV1 to TRDJ1; 8 bases match TRDD3. DNA of the CDR3: TGTGCTCTTGGGGAACCCCCTCCTGGTCTGGGGGAGTCGAAACTCATCTTT. Its translation is CALGEPPPGLGESKLIF.